These 24 T cell receptor beta chains were sequenced from one sample in a study of shared clonotypes between healthy human individuals. Some clones are missing from TCRdb's copy, which holds only in-frame ones; the method was immunoSEQ multiplex PCR. Among about 1.5 million clones, approximately 98% were seen once, and the ten largest hold 0.4% to 0.45%. The specimen sequenced was naive CD4+ T cells sorted from blood. Subset noted: CD45RA+ positively selected. These receptors were taken from a man aged 30-40 years in good health.

About this clone: Additional DNA sequences in this sample encode the identical CDR3. V and J are TRBV7-3 and TRBJ2-3; no firm D call. Trimming stripped 5 bases from V and 2 bases from J, with 5 bases between. The CDR3 has 12 residues. From germline, CDR1 is SGHTA and CDR2 FQGTGA. CDR3 amino acids: CASSPSTDTQYF. CDR3 in DNA: TGTGCCAGCAGCCCCTCCACAGATACGCAGTATTTT.

The V call is TRBV10-2, the J call TRBJ2-7, with D tentatively TRBD2 (5 bases). Germline CDR1 and CDR2: WSHSY and SAAADI. V was trimmed by 7 bases and J by 3 bases, leaving 13 bases between them. The CDR3 is 13 amino acids. CDR3 bases: TGCGCCAGCAACCACGGGAATAACTACGAGCAGTACTTC. Protein product: CASNHGNNYEQYF.

Here the CDR3 DNA reads TGTGCCACCAGCTGGGGACTAGCGGAAGAGACCCAGTACTTC. Its translation: CATSWGLAEETQYF. The chain uses TRBV15 and TRBJ2-5; 11 bases agree with TRBD2. V lost 5 bases and J lost 3; bases outside the gene matches: 2. This CDR3 is built from 14 residues. CDR1 and CDR2 (germline): LNHNV, YYDKDF (reference sequence).

This chain uses TRBV7-6 with TRBJ2-1; 9 bases map to TRBD2. J gave up 2 bases and V 5 bases, and 7 bases lay outside the gene matches. The CDR3 loop spans 16 amino acids. CDR1 is SGHVS and CDR2 is FNYEAQ in the germline V gene. CDR3 sequence reads: CASSDEREAAYNEQFF. CDR3 bases: TGTGCCAGCAGCGACGAGCGGGAGGCTGCCTACAATGAGCAGTTCTTC. Variable domain in full (rest from reference TRBV7-6 and TRBJ2-1): GAGVSQSPRYKVTKRGQDVALRCDPISGHVSLYWYRQALGQGPEFLTYFNYEAQQDKSGLPNDRFSAERPEGSISTLTIQRTEQRDSAMYRCASSDEREAAYNEQFFGPGTRLTVL.

This clone was counted a single time. V and J are TRBV4-2 and TRBJ2-1, with D perhaps matching TRBD2 (6 bases). CDR3 size: 17 residues. Trimming took off 1 base at V and 6 bases at J, with 19 bases between the two ends. Germline assignment: CDR1 LGHNA and CDR2 YNFKEQ. This CDR3 is CASSQVGGGLRGNEQFF. The DNA of the CDR3 is TGTGCCAGCAGCCAAGTGGGAGGCGGCCTTAGGGGCAATGAGCAGTTCTTC.

V usage is TRBV7-9 and J usage is TRBJ2-3; weak D call: TRBD1 (6 bases). The germline CDR1 and CDR2 sequences are SEHNR and FQNEAQ (reference sequence). The CDR3 contains 14 residues. Trimming took off 3 bases at V and 1 base at J, with 8 bases between the two ends. The CDR3 reads CASSLWTGTDTQYF. The CDR3 DNA reads TGTGCCAGCAGCTTGTGGACAGGCACAGATACGCAGTATTTT.

Regarding this clone: The same CDR3 can be traced to other DNA sequences in this sample. The chain joins TRBV29-1 to TRBJ1-1; D gene ambiguous. Deletions cut 4 bases from V and 2 bases from J, with 8 bases between. Germline values: CDR1 SQVTM, CDR2 ANQGSEA. The CDR3 runs to 12 residues. CDR3 nucleotide sequence: TGCAGCGTTGGTGAGGGAAACACTGAAGCTTTCTTT. Translation gives CSVGEGNTEAFF.

J is TRBJ2-5 and V is TRBV11-2, with no clear D. This CDR3 has 13 amino acids. In germline, CDR1 is SGHAT, CDR2 FQNNGV. V shed 1 base and J shed 4 bases, with 7 bases lying between them. In DNA, the CDR3 is TGTGCCAGCAGCTTAGGAGTGATAGAGACCCAGTACTTC. Translating it yields CASSLGVIETQYF. The full variable domain, with the rest looked up from reference TRBV11-2 and TRBJ2-5, is EAGVAQSPRYKIIEKRQSVAFWCNPISGHATLYWYQQILGQGPKLLIQFQNNGVVDDSQLPKDRFSAERLKGVDSTLKIQPAKLEDSAVYLCASSLGVIETQYFGPGTRLLVL.

The CDR3 nucleotides are TGTGCCAGCAGCCAGCCGAGACCTGGACAGGGGGAGAGGGAGACCCAGTACTTC. Translation: CASSQPRPGQGERETQYF. The rearrangement links TRBV13 to TRBJ2-5, with 10 bases identical to TRBD1. CDR1 and CDR2 from the germline V gene are PRHDT and FYEKMQ (reference sequence). Trimming cost V 5 bases and J 5 bases; bases outside gene matches: 17. CDR3 size: 18 residues.

The rearrangement joins TRBV10-3 to TRBJ1-1; TRBD1 matches 8 bases. J was trimmed by 3 bases and V by 0 bases; bases with no gene match: 9. This CDR3 comprises 17 residues. Germline CDR1 and CDR2: ENHRY and SYGVKD. The CDR3 region is CAISESIPGQEYTEAFF. The CDR3 nucleotides are TGTGCCATCAGTGAGTCTATTCCGGGACAGGAATACACTGAAGCTTTCTTT.

Here the CDR3 reads CASLAENYEQYF. The CDR3 DNA reads as TGTGCCAGCTTAGCGGAAAACTACGAGCAGTACTTC. The chain couples TRBV19 to TRBJ2-7; D possibly corresponds to TRBD2 (6 bases). V dropped 9 bases and J dropped 3 bases, with 12 bases sitting between them. CDR1 LNHDA and CDR2 SQIVND come from the germline V gene (reference sequence). The CDR3 is 12 amino acids.

The chain uses TRBV4-3 and TRBJ2-5, with D unclear. V was cut by 1 base and J by 11 bases, with 11 bases left in between. Germline values: CDR1 LGHNA, CDR2 YSLEER. The CDR3 runs to 12 residues. CDR3 sequence: CASSQGIPGQYF. The DNA of the CDR3 is TGCGCCAGCAGCCAAGGTATTCCGGGTCAGTACTTC.

This clone was found once. This chain joins TRBV9 and TRBJ2-3; D perhaps matches TRBD2 (6 bases). V was shortened by 3 bases and J by 5 bases, with 13 bases between the two germline ends. The germline CDR1 and CDR2 sequences are SGDLS and YYNGEE. This CDR3 comprises 14 residues. The CDR3 region is CASSAGAIEDTQYF. Here the CDR3 DNA reads TGTGCCAGCAGCGCGGGAGCCATTGAAGATACGCAGTATTTT.

This clone is a singleton in its sample. The same CDR3 is also encoded by other DNA sequences in this sample. This chain connects TRBV11-2 to TRBJ1-1; D not resolved. The CDR3 runs 15 residues. Germline V CDR1 and CDR2: SGHAT, FQNNGV. The V and J ends lost 1 base and 2 bases respectively, with 11 bases between them. In DNA form, the CDR3 reads TGTGCCAGCAGCTTAGGTGACTCACCCAACACTGAAGCTTTCTTT. Encoded protein: CASSLGDSPNTEAFF. The full variable domain, rest sourced from reference TRBV11-2 and TRBJ1-1, is EAGVAQSPRYKIIEKRQSVAFWCNPISGHATLYWYQQILGQGPKLLIQFQNNGVVDDSQLPKDRFSAERLKGVDSTLKIQPAKLEDSAVYLCASSLGDSPNTEAFFGQGTRLTVV.

The chain has TRBV4-1 and TRBJ2-1; the D call may be TRBD1 or TRBD2 (5 bases each). Trimming shortened V by 1 base and J by 7 bases, and 5 bases separated the two germline ends. The CDR3 runs to 12 residues. Germline CDR1 MGHRA, CDR2 YSYEKL. In DNA, the CDR3 is TGCGCCAGCAGCCAAGGGGGGAATGAGCAGTTCTTC. Its translation is CASSQGGNEQFF.

The chain is built from TRBV2 and TRBJ2-2; D is possibly TRBD2 (5 bases). From germline, CDR1 is SNHLY and CDR2 FYNNEI. V lost 6 bases to trimming and J lost 0 bases, with 11 bases between them. The CDR3 consists of 15 residues. CDR3 amino acids: CASRSRAANTGELFF. CDR3 DNA: TGTGCCAGCAGATCGAGGGCAGCGAACACCGGGGAGCTGTTTTTT.

The rearrangement joins TRBV11-2 to TRBJ2-3; perhaps TRBD1 as D (5 bases). The CDR3 covers 14 residues. Germline V CDR1 and CDR2: SGHAT, FQNNGV. V was cut by 4 bases and J by 1 base, with 9 bases left in between. The CDR3: CASSWGRGTDTQYF. CDR3 coding DNA: TGTGCCAGCAGCTGGGGCAGGGGCACAGATACGCAGTATTTT.

The chain carries TRBV2 and TRBJ1-5, with D unclear. Germline V gene data show CDR1 as SNHLY and CDR2 as FYNNEI. This CDR3 contains 14 residues. Deletions cut 7 bases from V and 4 bases from J, with 14 bases between. The CDR3, as DNA: TGTGCCAGCAACCTCCAGCCAGCGAATCAGCCCCAGCATTTT. Translated, it gives CASNLQPANQPQHF.

The chain recombines TRBV19 with TRBJ2-2; 7 bases are shared with TRBD2. CDR3 size: 15 residues. CDR1 LNHDA and CDR2 SQIVND come from the germline V gene (reference sequence). V was clipped by 5 bases and J by 4 bases; unmatched bases: 7. CDR3 loop: CASSSWEGPTGELFF. In DNA, the CDR3 is TGTGCCAGTAGTTCGTGGGAGGGCCCCACCGGGGAGCTGTTTTTT.

The chain has TRBV5-1 and TRBJ2-5, with 7 bases matching TRBD2. Germline V lookup: CDR1 SGHRS, CDR2 YFSETQ. J lost 5 bases, V lost 1 base, and 8 bases had no gene match. The CDR3 consists of 15 residues. CDR3 sequence reads: CASSLSGGLGETQYF. Here the CDR3 DNA reads TGCGCCAGCAGCTTGTCGGGAGGATTGGGGGAGACCCAGTACTTC.

The chain combines TRBV29-1 with TRBJ2-5; D might be TRBD2 (5 bases). Germline V gives CDR1 SQVTM, CDR2 ANQGSEA. There are 12 residues in the CDR3. V lost 8 bases to trimming and J lost 5 bases, with 15 bases between them. The CDR3 DNA sequence: TGCAGCTACTCCCTAGCCAGCGAGACCCAGTACTTC. The encoded protein is CSYSLASETQYF.

The chain has TRBV19 and TRBJ2-2; 8 positions match TRBD2. Germline V lookup: CDR1 LNHDA, CDR2 SQIVND (reference sequence). The J segment lost 4 bases and the V segment lost 6 bases, leaving 4 bases of the junction unmatched. The CDR3 length is 14 residues. The CDR3 here is CASRSGGSTGELFF. CDR3 bases: TGTGCCAGTAGGTCGGGGGGGAGCACCGGGGAGCTGTTTTTT.

The V and J genes are TRBV5-1 and TRBJ1-5; a possible D gene is TRBD1 (5 bases). The V end lost 0 bases, the J end lost 4 bases, and 11 bases lay between the germline ends. There are 15 residues in the CDR3. Germline V gene lookup returns CDR1 SGHRS and CDR2 YFSETQ. CDR3 protein: CASSLGGVANQPQHF. The CDR3 nucleotides read TGCGCCAGCAGCTTGGGAGGGGTCGCAAATCAGCCCCAGCATTTT.

The gene calls are TRBV29-1 and TRBJ2-5, with D possibly matching TRBD1 (7 bases). Germline loops: CDR1 SQVTM, CDR2 ANQGSEA. CDR3 length: 14 amino acids. The germline V and J ends were trimmed by 4 bases and 4 bases, with 16 bases remaining between them. For the CDR3, the DNA is TGCAGCGTTGGTCAGGGGGGTATCGTAGAGACCCAGTACTTC. As protein: CSVGQGGIVETQYF.